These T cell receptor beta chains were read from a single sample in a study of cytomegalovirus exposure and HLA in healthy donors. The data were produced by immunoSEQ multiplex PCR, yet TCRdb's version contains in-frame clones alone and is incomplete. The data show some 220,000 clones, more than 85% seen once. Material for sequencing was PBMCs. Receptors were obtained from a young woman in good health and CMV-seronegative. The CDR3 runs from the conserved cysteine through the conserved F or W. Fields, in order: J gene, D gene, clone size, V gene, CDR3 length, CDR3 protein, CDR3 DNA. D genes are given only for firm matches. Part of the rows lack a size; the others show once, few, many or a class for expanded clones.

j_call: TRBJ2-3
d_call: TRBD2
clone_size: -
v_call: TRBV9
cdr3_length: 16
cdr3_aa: CASSVDPAGTTDTQYF
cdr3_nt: TGTGCCAGCAGCGTAGACCCAGCGGGGACCACAGATACGCAGTATTTT

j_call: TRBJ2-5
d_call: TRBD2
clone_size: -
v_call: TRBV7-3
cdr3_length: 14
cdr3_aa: CASSAPGEGQTQYF
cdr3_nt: TGTGCCAGCAGCGCACCTGGGGAGGGGCAGACCCAGTACTTC

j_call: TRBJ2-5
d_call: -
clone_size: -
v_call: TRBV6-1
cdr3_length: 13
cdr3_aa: CASSARLQETQYF
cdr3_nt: TGTGCCAGCAGTGCCCGGTTACAAGAGACCCAGTACTTC

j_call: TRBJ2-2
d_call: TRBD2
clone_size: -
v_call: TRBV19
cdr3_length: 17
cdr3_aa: CASSRASGGPNTGELFF
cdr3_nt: TGTGCCAGTAGTCGGGCTAGCGGGGGCCCGAACACCGGGGAGCTGTTTTTT

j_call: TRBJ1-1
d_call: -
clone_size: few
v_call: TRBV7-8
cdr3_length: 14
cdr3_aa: CASSLIRGNTEAFF
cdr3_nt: TGTGCCAGCAGCTTAATCCGGGGGAACACTGAAGCTTTCTTT

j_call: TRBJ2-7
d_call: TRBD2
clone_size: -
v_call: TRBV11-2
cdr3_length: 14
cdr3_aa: CASSLTSGIYEQYF
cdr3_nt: TGTGCCAGCAGCCTGACTAGCGGGATCTACGAGCAGTACTTC

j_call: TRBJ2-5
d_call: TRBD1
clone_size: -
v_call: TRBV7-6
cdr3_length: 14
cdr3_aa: CASSPRQGRKTQYF
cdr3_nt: TGTGCCAGCAGCCCACGACAGGGGAGGAAGACCCAGTACTTC

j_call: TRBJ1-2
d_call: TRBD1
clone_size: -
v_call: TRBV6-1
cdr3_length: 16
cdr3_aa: CASSKDPGQGYYGYTF
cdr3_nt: TGTGCCAGCAGTAAAGATCCGGGACAGGGGTACTATGGCTACACCTTC

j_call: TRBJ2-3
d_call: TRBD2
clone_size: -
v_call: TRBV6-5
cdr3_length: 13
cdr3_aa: CASRTSATDTQYF
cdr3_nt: TGTGCCAGCAGAACTAGCGCCACAGATACGCAGTATTTT

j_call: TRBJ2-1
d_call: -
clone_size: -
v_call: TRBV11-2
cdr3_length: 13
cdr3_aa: CASSLVLYNEQFF
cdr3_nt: TGTGCCAGCAGCTTAGTCTTGTACAATGAGCAGTTCTTC

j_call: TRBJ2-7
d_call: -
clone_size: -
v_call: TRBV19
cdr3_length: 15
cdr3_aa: CASSVAVGQSYEQYF
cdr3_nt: TGTGCCAGTAGTGTTGCGGTGGGACAAAGCTACGAGCAGTACTTC

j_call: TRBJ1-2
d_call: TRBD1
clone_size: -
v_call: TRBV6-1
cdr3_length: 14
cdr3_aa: CASSLAGTGDGYTF
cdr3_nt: TGTGCCAGCAGCCTTGCCGGGACAGGGGACGGCTACACCTTC

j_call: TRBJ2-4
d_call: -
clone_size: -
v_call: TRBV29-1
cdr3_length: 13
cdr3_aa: CSVGSLAKNIQYF
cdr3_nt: TGCAGCGTTGGGAGTTTAGCCAAAAACATTCAGTACTTC

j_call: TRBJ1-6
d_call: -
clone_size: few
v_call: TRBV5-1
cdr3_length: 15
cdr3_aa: CASSLGEFHNSPLHF
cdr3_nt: TGCGCCAGCAGTTTGGGGGAGTTTCATAATTCACCCCTCCACTTT

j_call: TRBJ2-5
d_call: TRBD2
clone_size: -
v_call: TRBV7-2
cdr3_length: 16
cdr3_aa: CASSSRLAVNQETQYF
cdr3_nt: TGTGCCAGCAGCTCCCGACTAGCGGTAAACCAAGAGACCCAGTACTTC

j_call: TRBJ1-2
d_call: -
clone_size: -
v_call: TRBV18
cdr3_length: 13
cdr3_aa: CASSPGADYGYTF
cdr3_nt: TGTGCCAGCTCACCAGGGGCAGACTATGGCTACACCTTC

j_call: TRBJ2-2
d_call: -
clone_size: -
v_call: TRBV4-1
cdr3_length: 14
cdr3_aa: CASSRLRGTGELFF
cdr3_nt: TGCGCCAGCAGCCGACTTAGAGGTACCGGGGAGCTGTTTTTT

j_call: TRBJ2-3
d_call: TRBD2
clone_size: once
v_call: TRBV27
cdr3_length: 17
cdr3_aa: CASSPQTSGRGADTQYF
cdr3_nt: TGTGCCAGCAGCCCACAGACTAGCGGGAGAGGTGCAGATACGCAGTATTTT

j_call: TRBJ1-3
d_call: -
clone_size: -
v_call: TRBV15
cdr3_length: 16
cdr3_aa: CATSRERAGSGNTIYF
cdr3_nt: TGTGCCACCAGCAGAGAAAGGGCGGGCTCTGGAAACACCATATATTTT

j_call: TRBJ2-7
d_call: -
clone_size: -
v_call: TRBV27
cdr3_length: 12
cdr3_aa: CASRSGVYEQYF
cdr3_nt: TGTGCCAGCAGATCGGGGGTCTACGAGCAGTACTTC

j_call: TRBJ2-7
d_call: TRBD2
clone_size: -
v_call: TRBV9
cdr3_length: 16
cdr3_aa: CASSARSGMLQYEQYF
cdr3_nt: TGTGCCAGCAGCGCACGTAGCGGGATGTTACAGTACGAGCAGTACTTC

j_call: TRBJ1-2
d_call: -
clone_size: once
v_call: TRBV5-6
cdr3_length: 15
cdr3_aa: CASSRLTGTGYGYTF
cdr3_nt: TGTGCCAGCAGCCGCTTAACAGGGACGGGCTATGGCTACACCTTC

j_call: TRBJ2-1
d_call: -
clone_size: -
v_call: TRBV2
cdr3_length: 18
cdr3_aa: CASSHLVLQVDSYNEQFF
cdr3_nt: TGTGCCAGCAGTCATCTTGTTCTTCAGGTTGATAGTTACAATGAGCAGTTCTTC

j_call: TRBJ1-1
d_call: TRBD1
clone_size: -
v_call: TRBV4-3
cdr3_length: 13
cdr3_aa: CASSQETGVEAFF
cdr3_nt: TGCGCCAGCAGCCAAGAGACAGGGGTTGAAGCTTTCTTT

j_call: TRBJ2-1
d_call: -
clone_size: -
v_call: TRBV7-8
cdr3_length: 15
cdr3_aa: CASSLNRESYNEQFF
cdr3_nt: TGTGCCAGCAGCTTAAACAGGGAGAGTTACAATGAGCAGTTCTTC

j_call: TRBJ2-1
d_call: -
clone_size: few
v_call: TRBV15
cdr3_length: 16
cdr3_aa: CATSRAHRTRFNEQFF
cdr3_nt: TGTGCCACCAGCAGAGCGCACCGCACGAGGTTCAATGAGCAGTTCTTC

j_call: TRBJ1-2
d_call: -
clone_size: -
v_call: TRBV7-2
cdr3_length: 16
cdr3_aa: CASSLERDTIFYGYTF
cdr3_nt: TGTGCCAGCAGTTTGGAACGGGACACGATCTTCTATGGCTACACCTTC

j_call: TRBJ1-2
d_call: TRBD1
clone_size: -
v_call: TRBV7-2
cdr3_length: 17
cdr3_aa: CASSLFPGTGATDGYTF
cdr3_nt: TGTGCCAGCAGCTTATTCCCGGGGACAGGGGCTACTGATGGCTACACCTTC

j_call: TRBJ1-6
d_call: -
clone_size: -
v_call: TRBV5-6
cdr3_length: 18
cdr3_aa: CASSPSGTRVTPGSPLHF
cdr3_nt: TGTGCCAGCAGCCCATCGGGAACCCGAGTAACGCCAGGTTCACCCCTCCACTTT

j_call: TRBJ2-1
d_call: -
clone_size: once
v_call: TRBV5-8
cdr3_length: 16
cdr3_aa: CASSLGRVSSYNEQFF
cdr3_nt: TGTGCCAGCAGCTTGGGCCGGGTGAGCTCCTACAATGAGCAGTTCTTC

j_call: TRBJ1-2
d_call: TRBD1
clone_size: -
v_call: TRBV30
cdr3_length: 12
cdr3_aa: CAWSGQGHGYTF
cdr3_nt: TGTGCCTGGAGTGGACAGGGTCATGGCTACACCTTC

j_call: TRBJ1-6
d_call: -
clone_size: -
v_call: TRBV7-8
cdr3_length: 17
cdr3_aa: CASSLRLRGTDNSPLHF
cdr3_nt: TGTGCCAGCAGCCTTAGGTTGAGAGGAACTGATAATTCACCCCTCCACTTT

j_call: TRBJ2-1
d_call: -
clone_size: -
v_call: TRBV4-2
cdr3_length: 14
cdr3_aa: CASSQETENNEQFF
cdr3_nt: TGTGCCAGCAGCCAAGAGACAGAGAACAATGAGCAGTTCTTC

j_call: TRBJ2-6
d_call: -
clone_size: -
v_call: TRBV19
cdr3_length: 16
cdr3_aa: CASSMAGNSGANVLTF
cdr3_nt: TGTGCCAGTAGTATGGCGGGCAACTCTGGGGCCAACGTCCTGACTTTC

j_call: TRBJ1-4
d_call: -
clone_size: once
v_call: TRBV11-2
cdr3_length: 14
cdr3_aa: CASSRGAYHEKLFF
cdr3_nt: TGTGCCAGCAGCCGCGGGGCATACCATGAAAAACTGTTTTTT

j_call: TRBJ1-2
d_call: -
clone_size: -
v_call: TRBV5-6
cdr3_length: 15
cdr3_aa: CASSLARGEVYGYTF
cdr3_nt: TGTGCCAGCAGCTTGGCTCGGGGGGAAGTCTATGGCTACACCTTC

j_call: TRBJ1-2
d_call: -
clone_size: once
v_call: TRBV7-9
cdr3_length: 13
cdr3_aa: CASSLVNAYGYTF
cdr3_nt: TGTGCCAGCAGCTTAGTTAACGCGTATGGCTACACCTTC

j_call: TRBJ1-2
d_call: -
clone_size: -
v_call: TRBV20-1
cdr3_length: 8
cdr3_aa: CSGGESTF
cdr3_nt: TGCAGTGGGGGAGAGAGCACCTTC

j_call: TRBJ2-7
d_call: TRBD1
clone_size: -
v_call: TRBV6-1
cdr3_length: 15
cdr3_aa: CASSGQGSSSYEQYF
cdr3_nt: TGTGCCAGCAGTGGACAGGGGTCGAGCTCCTACGAGCAGTACTTC

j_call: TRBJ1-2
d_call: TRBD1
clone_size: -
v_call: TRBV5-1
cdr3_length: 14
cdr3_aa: CASSYGQGSDGYTF
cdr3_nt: TGCGCCAGCAGCTATGGACAGGGATCGGATGGCTACACCTTC

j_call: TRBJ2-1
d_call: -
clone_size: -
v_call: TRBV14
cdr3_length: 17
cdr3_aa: CASTPANSAGSYNEQFF
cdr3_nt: TGTGCCAGCACCCCCGCCAATAGCGCCGGCTCCTACAATGAGCAGTTCTTC

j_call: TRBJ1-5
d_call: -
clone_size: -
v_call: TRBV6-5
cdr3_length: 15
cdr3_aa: CASRFREGLDQPQHF
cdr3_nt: TGTGCCAGCCGATTCCGAGAGGGACTTGATCAGCCCCAGCATTTT

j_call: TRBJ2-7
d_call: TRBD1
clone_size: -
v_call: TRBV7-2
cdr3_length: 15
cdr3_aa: CASSLRDRASYEQYF
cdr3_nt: TGTGCCAGCAGCTTAAGGGACAGGGCCTCCTACGAGCAGTACTTC

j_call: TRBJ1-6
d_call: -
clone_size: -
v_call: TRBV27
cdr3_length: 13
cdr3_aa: CASSSGYNSPLHF
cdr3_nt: TGTGCCAGCAGTTCCGGGTATAATTCACCCCTCCACTTT

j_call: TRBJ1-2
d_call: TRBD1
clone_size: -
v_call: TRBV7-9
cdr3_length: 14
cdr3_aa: CASSPPDRGQGYTF
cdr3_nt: TGTGCCAGCAGCCCCCCGGACAGGGGGCAGGGCTACACCTTC

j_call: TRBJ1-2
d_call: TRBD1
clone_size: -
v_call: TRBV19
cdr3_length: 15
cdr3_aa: CASSFGQGTNYGYTF
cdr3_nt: TGTGCCAGTAGTTTTGGACAGGGTACTAACTATGGCTACACCTTC

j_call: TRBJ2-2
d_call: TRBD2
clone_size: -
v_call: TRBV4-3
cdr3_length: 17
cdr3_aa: CASSQDLAGGPTGELFF
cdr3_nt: TGCGCCAGCAGCCAAGATCTGGCGGGGGGTCCCACCGGGGAGCTGTTTTTT

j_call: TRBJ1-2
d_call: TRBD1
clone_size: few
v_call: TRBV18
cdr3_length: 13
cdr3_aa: CASSDTGENGYTF
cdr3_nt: TGTGCCAGCTCGGATACAGGGGAGAATGGCTACACCTTC

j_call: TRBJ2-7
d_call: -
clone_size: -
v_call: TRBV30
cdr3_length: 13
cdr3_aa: CAWSDGGTYEQYF
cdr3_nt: TGTGCCTGGAGTGATGGGGGGACCTACGAGCAGTACTTC

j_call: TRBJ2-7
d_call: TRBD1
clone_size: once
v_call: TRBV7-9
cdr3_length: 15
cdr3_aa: CASSVGSGQLNEQYF
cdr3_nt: TGTGCCAGCAGCGTGGGATCGGGACAGTTGAACGAGCAGTACTTC

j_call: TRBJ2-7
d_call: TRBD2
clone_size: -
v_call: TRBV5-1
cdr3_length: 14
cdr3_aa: CASSFSGDTYEQYF
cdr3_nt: TGCGCCAGCAGCTTTAGCGGGGATACCTACGAGCAGTACTTC

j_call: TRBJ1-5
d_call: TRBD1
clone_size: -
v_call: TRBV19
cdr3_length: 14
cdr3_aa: CASKPDRAGQPQHF
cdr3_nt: TGTGCCAGTAAACCTGACAGGGCGGGACAGCCCCAGCATTTT

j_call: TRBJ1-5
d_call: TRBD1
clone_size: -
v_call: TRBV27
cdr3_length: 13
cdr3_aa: CASRRTGGQPQHF
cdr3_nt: TGTGCCAGCAGACGGACAGGGGGTCAGCCCCAGCATTTT

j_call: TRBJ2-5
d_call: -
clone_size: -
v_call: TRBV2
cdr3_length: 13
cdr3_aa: CASSATRQETQYF
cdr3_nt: TGTGCCAGCAGCGCGACAAGACAAGAGACCCAGTACTTC

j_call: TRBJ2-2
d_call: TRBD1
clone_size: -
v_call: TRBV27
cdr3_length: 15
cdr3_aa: CASRTGTANTGELFF
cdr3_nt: TGTGCCAGCAGGACCGGGACAGCGAACACCGGGGAGCTGTTTTTT

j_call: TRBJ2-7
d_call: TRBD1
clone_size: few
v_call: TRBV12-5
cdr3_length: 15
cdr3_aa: CASADEGAVRGEQYF
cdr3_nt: TGTGCTAGTGCGGATGAGGGGGCAGTACGTGGCGAGCAGTACTTC

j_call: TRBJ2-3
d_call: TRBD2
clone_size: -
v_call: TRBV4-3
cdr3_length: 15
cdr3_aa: CASSPSAGGTDTQYF
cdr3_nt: TGCGCCAGCAGCCCCTCAGCGGGAGGGACAGATACGCAGTATTTT

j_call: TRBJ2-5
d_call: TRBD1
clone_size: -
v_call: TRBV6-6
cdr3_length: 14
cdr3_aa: CAAGRTGKGETQYF
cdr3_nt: TGTGCCGCCGGACGGACAGGGAAGGGGGAGACCCAGTACTTC